This T cell receptor (beta chain) was identified during a study of tumor-infiltrating lymphocytes in primary liver carcinoma. This clonotype came up many times. The tissue used was unsorted bulk material of roughly 17-33 mg. RNA and DNA were co-extracted from it with the AllPrep DNA/RNA mini kit. The template, approximately 500 ng total RNA, yielded TCR beta cDNA made with a constant-region primer. Researchers made the TCR beta libraries by running three nested multiplex PCR rounds with slightly modified ARM-PCR. TRBV1-TRBV30 forward and Cbeta reverse primers drove the first two roughly 10-cycle rounds. Each CDR3 protein is one row after TCRdb ran MiXCR on the multiplex PCR reads. The sample comprises 95,000 to 150,000 distinct CDR3 sequences, 55% to 65% of which are singletons, and approximately 9.9% rests with the top ten. Per the germline V gene, CDR1 is MDHEN and CDR2 is SYDVKM. The CDR3 is 16 amino acids. Trimming removed 5 bases from V and 3 bases from J; junction bases left unmatched: 10.

The chain carries TRBV28 and TRBJ2-1; 7 bases align to TRBD1. Material for sequencing was liver tumor tissue from sampling region 1. Subset reported: tumor region T1, superior pole. This clonotype was obtained from an older woman with primary liver carcinoma and hepatitis B virus infection. DNA of the CDR3: TGTGCCAGCAGTCCCGCCGGGACAGCCAACTACAATGAGCAGTTCTTC. It codes for CASSPAGTANYNEQFF.